One and the same sample provided the 20 T cell receptor beta chains below, sequenced in a study of blood T cell repertoires in COVID-19. Using immunoSEQ multiplex PCR, the repertoire was profiled, and TCRdb retains in-frame clones only, with some absent. The sample consists of some 190,000 clones, 85% to 90% of them appearing once. The sample comprised peripheral blood. These receptors all come from a man aged 18 to 30 with active or convalescent COVID-19.

The rearrangement uses TRBV5-1 and TRBJ1-5; the D is unclear. Trimming stripped 4 bases from V and 5 bases from J, with 10 bases between. The germline V gene has CDR1 SGHRS and CDR2 YFSETQ. CDR3 length: 13 residues. CDR3 nucleotides: TGCGCCAGCAGCGGGCAACCCGATCAGCCCCAGCATTTT. Its translation: CASSGQPDQPQHF.

This chain links TRBV19 with TRBJ2-1; 15 bases align to TRBD2. CDR1 is LNHDA, CDR2 SQIVND, per germline (reference sequence). After removal of 3 bases from V and 0 bases from J, the junction contained 6 bases not matched to a gene. CDR3 length equals 19 residues. The CDR3 region has the DNA TGTGCCAGTAGTATTTCAGGGACTAGCGGGGGGAGCTCCTACAATGAGCAGTTCTTC. This encodes CASSISGTSGGSSYNEQFF.

V usage is TRBV2 and J usage is TRBJ1-1, with TRBD1 matching 9 bases. The germline V gene encodes CDR1 SNHLY and CDR2 FYNNEI. The CDR3 totals 13 residues. V shed 6 bases, J shed 3 bases, and the junction held 2 bases outside the gene matches. CDR3 region: CASRRTGDTEAFF. The CDR3 DNA is TGTGCCAGCAGGCGGACAGGGGACACTGAAGCTTTCTTT.

The chain has TRBV27 and TRBJ2-1; 8 nucleotides align to TRBD2. This CDR3 region has 15 residues. V lost 3 bases and J lost 9; bases outside the gene matches: 10. CDR1 MNHEY and CDR2 SMNVEV come from the germline V gene (reference sequence). CDR3 in amino acids: CASSFAGTRKGEQFF. Here the CDR3 DNA reads TGTGCCAGCAGTTTCGCCGGGACTAGGAAAGGTGAGCAGTTCTTC.

The genes are TRBV4-1 and TRBJ1-3; D is undetermined. Germline V gives CDR1 MGHRA, CDR2 YSYEKL. Trimming took off 0 bases at V and 4 bases at J, with 4 bases between the two ends. This CDR3 is built from 13 residues. CDR3: CASSQDGGNTIYF. Here the CDR3 DNA reads TGCGCCAGCAGCCAAGACGGGGGAAACACCATATATTTT.

The chain has TRBV3-1 (or the pseudogene TRBV3-2) and TRBJ2-1; D remains ambiguous. The V end lost 7 bases, the J end lost 3 bases, and 19 bases lay between the germline ends. The CDR3 spans 16 residues. The V gene's germline CDR1 is LGHDT and CDR2 YNNKEL (reference sequence). CDR3 in amino acids: CASTPGRLARYNEQFF. The CDR3 DNA reads TGTGCCAGCACCCCTGGCCGCTTAGCACGCTACAATGAGCAGTTCTTC.

The V and J genes are TRBV5-6 and TRBJ2-7; possibly TRBD1 for D (6 bases). CDR3 length equals 15 residues. V gave up 4 bases and J gave up 0 bases, with 14 bases separating them. Per germline, CDR1 SGHDT and CDR2 YYEEEE. In DNA form, the CDR3 reads TGTGCCAGCAGCACCGTCGACAGGAACTCCTACGAGCAGTACTTC. This sequence encodes CASSTVDRNSYEQYF.

This chain joins TRBV5-1 and TRBJ1-1, with a possible D match to TRBD1 (6 bases). Deletions cut 0 bases from V and 11 bases from J, with 11 bases between. Germline assignment: CDR1 SGHRS and CDR2 YFSETQ. There are 12 residues in the CDR3. The CDR3 loop is CASSLGGQWAFF. DNA of the CDR3: TGCGCCAGCAGCTTGGGAGGACAGTGGGCTTTCTTT.

This rearrangement joins TRBV6-6 to TRBJ1-1, with 8 bases aligning to TRBD1. The ends lost 4 bases at V and 7 bases at J; junction bases unmatched: 11. This CDR3 is built from 15 residues. In germline, CDR1 is MNHNY, CDR2 SVGAGI (reference sequence). DNA of the CDR3: TGTGCCAGCAGTTCCACGGACAGGGTCGGTGGTGAAGCTTTCTTT. This codes for CASSSTDRVGGEAFF.

The V and J genes are TRBV3-1 (or the pseudogene TRBV3-2) and TRBJ2-1; no firm D call. CDR1 is LGHDT, CDR2 YNNKEL, per germline (reference sequence). This CDR3 is 16 amino acids long. V lost 1 base and J 4 bases, leaving 14 bases between the germline ends. CDR3 coding DNA: TGTGCCAGCAGCCAAGGTGCGGAGCAAAGATACAATGAGCAGTTCTTC. Translated, it gives CASSQGAEQRYNEQFF.

This rearrangement joins TRBV2 to TRBJ2-2; TRBD1 is a possible D gene (6 bases). With 7 bases removed from V and 5 bases from J, the gap between germline ends came to 8 bases. The CDR3 sequence is 12 residues long. Per germline, CDR1 SNHLY and CDR2 FYNNEI. CDR3 sequence reads: CASTQGTGELFF. The CDR3 DNA is TGTGCCAGCACCCAGGGGACCGGGGAGCTGTTTTTT.

In this sample, this clone turned up once. The chain carries TRBV7-2 and TRBJ2-5; 8 bases map to TRBD2. CDR1 SGHTA and CDR2 FQGNSA come from the germline V gene. The CDR3 runs 15 residues. Losses at the gene ends were 0 bases for V and 2 bases for J; bases not matched to a gene: 2. The CDR3, as DNA: TGTGCCAGCAGCTTAGCTTTAGCGGGACAAGAGACCCAGTACTTC. It yields the protein CASSLALAGQETQYF.

The chain uses TRBV7-2 and TRBJ1-1, with 7 bases that match TRBD1. The CDR3 length is 17 residues. Germline CDR1 SGHTA, CDR2 FQGNSA. The V and J ends lost 5 bases and 0 bases, in that order; junction bases with no gene match: 12. CDR3: CASSTNRGPLMNTEAFF. The CDR3, as DNA: TGTGCCAGCAGCACCAACAGGGGACCTTTGATGAACACTGAAGCTTTCTTT.

The chain is built from TRBV6-2 or TRBV6-3 and TRBJ1-1, with D maybe TRBD1 (5 bases). Trimming took off 4 bases at V and 5 bases at J, with 11 bases between the two ends. Germline loops: CDR1 MNHEY, CDR2 SVGEGT. The length of the CDR3 is 13 residues. CDR3 sequence: CASSSWGGTEAFF. The CDR3 nucleotides are TGTGCCAGCAGTTCCTGGGGGGGAACTGAAGCTTTCTTT.

V gene TRBV28 combines with J gene TRBJ2-5; 7 bases are shared with TRBD1. This CDR3 comprises 15 residues. Germline lookup yields CDR1 MDHEN and CDR2 SYDVKM. With V trimmed by 4 bases and J by 1 base, 6 bases remained unmatched. The CDR3 here is CASSSLRDSQETQYF. As DNA, the CDR3 is TGTGCCAGCAGTTCGCTGAGGGACAGCCAAGAGACCCAGTACTTC. The variable domain in full, completed from reference TRBV28 and TRBJ2-5, reads DVKVTQSSRYLVKRTGEKVFLECVQDMDHENMFWYRQDPGLGLRLIYFSYDVKMKEKGDIPEGYSVSREKKERFSLILESASTNQTSMYLCASSSLRDSQETQYFGPGTRLLVL.

V and J are TRBV7-9 and TRBJ2-1; a possible D gene is TRBD1 (6 bases). Germline values: CDR1 SEHNR, CDR2 FQNEAQ (reference sequence). The CDR3 spans 12 residues. V was cut by 5 bases and J by 9 bases, with 11 bases left in between. The CDR3 DNA reads as TGTGCCAGCAGCAACACAGGGTTTGAGCAGTTCTTC. It codes for CASSNTGFEQFF.

The gene calls are TRBV6-5 and TRBJ1-2; TRBD1 agrees at 7 bases. This CDR3 has 12 residues. V gave up 5 bases and J gave up 8 bases; unmatched junction bases: 5. Germline lookup yields CDR1 MNHEY and CDR2 SVGAGI. This CDR3 reads CASSQQGRGYTF. CDR3 in DNA: TGTGCCAGCAGTCAACAGGGGAGGGGCTACACCTTC.

V gene TRBV4-2 combines with J gene TRBJ2-2; D is possibly TRBD1 (5 bases). This CDR3 region has 14 residues. V dropped 7 bases and J dropped 3 bases, with 12 bases sitting between them. The germline V gene has CDR1 LGHNA and CDR2 YNFKEQ. Here the CDR3 reads CASNTDSYTGELFF. For the CDR3, the DNA is TGTGCCAGCAATACTGACAGCTACACCGGGGAGCTGTTTTTT.

This clone appeared a few times. In nucleotides, the CDR3 is TGTGCCAGTAGTATTAGAACAGGGGTTATGAACACTGAAGCTTTCTTT. Translating gives CASSIRTGVMNTEAFF. The chain has TRBV19 and TRBJ1-1, with 7 bases aligning to TRBD1. The ends lost 3 bases at V and 0 bases at J; junction bases unmatched: 7. Germline V gives CDR1 LNHDA, CDR2 SQIVND (reference sequence). The CDR3 loop spans 16 amino acids. Drawing the rest from reference TRBV19 and TRBJ1-1, the complete variable domain is DGGITQSPKYLFRKEGQNVTLSCEQNLNHDAMYWYRQDPGQGLRLIYYSQIVNDFQKGDIAEGYSVSREKKESFPLTVTSAQKNPTAFYLCASSIRTGVMNTEAFFGQGTRLTVV.

This chain links TRBV18 with TRBJ2-7; tentatively, D is TRBD2 (6 bases). With 6 bases removed from V and 0 bases from J, the gap between germline ends came to 18 bases. Germline values: CDR1 KGHSH, CDR2 LQKENI. The CDR3 spans 16 residues. The CDR3 DNA reads as TGTGCCAGCTCTCCAAACATGGCGGGGAGCTCCTACGAGCAGTACTTC. Translated, it gives CASSPNMAGSSYEQYF.